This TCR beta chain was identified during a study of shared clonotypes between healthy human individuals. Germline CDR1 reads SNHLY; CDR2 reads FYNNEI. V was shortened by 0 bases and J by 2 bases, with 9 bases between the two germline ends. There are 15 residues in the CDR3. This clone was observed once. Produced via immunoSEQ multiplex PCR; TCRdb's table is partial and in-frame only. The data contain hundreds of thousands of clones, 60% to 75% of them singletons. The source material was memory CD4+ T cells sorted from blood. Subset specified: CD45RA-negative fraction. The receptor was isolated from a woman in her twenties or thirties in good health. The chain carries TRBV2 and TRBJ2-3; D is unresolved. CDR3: CASSEAWLDTDTQYF. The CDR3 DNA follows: TGTGCCAGCAGTGAAGCGTGGCTAGACACAGATACGCAGTATTTT.